Listed below are T cell receptor beta chains from one sample, sequenced in a study of T cells after yellow fever vaccination. Each CDR3 protein gets one entry after TCRdb re-called the 5' RACE reads with MiXCR. The data hold 240,000 or so distinct CDR3 sequences, with 6% to 7.5% observed a single time. Specimen: CD4+ T cells sorted from PBMCs, collected 15 days after the yellow fever booster vaccination. The receptors derive from a man younger than 40 who received the YFV17D yellow fever vaccine. The CDR3 runs from the conserved cysteine through the conserved F or W. The order of the fields is clone size, D gene, J gene, V gene, CDR3 DNA, CDR3 protein. D genes are given only for firm matches. Expanded clones are given a class, and other clones once, few, many or no size at all.

abundance: many
d_gene: TRBD1
j_gene: TRBJ2-7
v_gene: TRBV10-3
CDR3nt: TGTGCCATCAGCCCGGGACAGGGGGCCGGGGAGCAGTACTTC
CDR3aa: CAISPGQGAGEQYF

abundance: .
d_gene: TRBD2
j_gene: TRBJ2-3
v_gene: TRBV10-1
CDR3nt: TGCGCCAGCAGTGCTGGACTAGCGGGAGTGACAGATACGCAGTATTTT
CDR3aa: CASSAGLAGVTDTQYF

abundance: few
d_gene: .
j_gene: TRBJ1-6
v_gene: TRBV20-1
CDR3nt: TGCAGTGCTAGGGGGACCAATAGCTCCTATAATTCACCCCTCCACTTT
CDR3aa: CSARGTNSSYNSPLHF

abundance: many
d_gene: TRBD2
j_gene: TRBJ2-4
v_gene: TRBV11-2
CDR3nt: TGTGCCAGCAGCCCCAGCCAGGGACTAGCGGGAATAGCCAAAAACATTCAGTACTTC
CDR3aa: CASSPSQGLAGIAKNIQYF

abundance: few
d_gene: .
j_gene: TRBJ2-2
v_gene: TRBV7-9
CDR3nt: TGTGCCAGCAGCTTAGAATCGGGACTGGGCGGGGAGCTGTTTTTT
CDR3aa: CASSLESGLGGELFF

abundance: few
d_gene: .
j_gene: TRBJ1-5
v_gene: TRBV7-6
CDR3nt: TGTGCCAGCTCGGCCTCGGAAGATCAGCCCCAGCATTTT
CDR3aa: CASSASEDQPQHF

abundance: .
d_gene: .
j_gene: TRBJ2-5
v_gene: TRBV5-1
CDR3nt: TGCGCCAGCAGCTTGGAACCCCGGGGGGAGACCCAGTACTTC
CDR3aa: CASSLEPRGETQYF

abundance: few
d_gene: TRBD1
j_gene: TRBJ1-6
v_gene: TRBV20-1
CDR3nt: TGCAGTGCTAGACCCCAGGGGGCAGGAGTCCACTTT
CDR3aa: CSARPQGAGVHF

abundance: many
d_gene: .
j_gene: TRBJ1-1
v_gene: TRBV6-5
CDR3nt: TGTGCCAGCAGCCCTAAGAACACTGAAGCTTTCTTT
CDR3aa: CASSPKNTEAFF

abundance: few
d_gene: TRBD2
j_gene: TRBJ2-7
v_gene: TRBV28
CDR3nt: TGTGCCAGCCTAACGGGAGGGCTCTCCTACGAGCAGTACTTC
CDR3aa: CASLTGGLSYEQYF

abundance: few
d_gene: .
j_gene: TRBJ2-1
v_gene: TRBV5-3
CDR3nt: TGTGCCAGAAGCTTGGCCAGCTTAGGGTCCTACAATGAGCAGTTCTTC
CDR3aa: CARSLASLGSYNEQFF

abundance: .
d_gene: .
j_gene: TRBJ1-5
v_gene: TRBV20-1
CDR3nt: TGCAGTGCCACACAGGGAGATCAGCCCCAGCATTTT
CDR3aa: CSATQGDQPQHF

abundance: many
d_gene: .
j_gene: TRBJ2-1
v_gene: TRBV27
CDR3nt: TGTGCCAGCAGTCCCTTCCCGGACGGGAATGAGCAGTTCTTC
CDR3aa: CASSPFPDGNEQFF

abundance: .
d_gene: TRBD2
j_gene: TRBJ2-7
v_gene: TRBV9
CDR3nt: TGTGCCAGCAGCGCGAGCGGGAGTAGCACCTACGAGCAGTACTTC
CDR3aa: CASSASGSSTYEQYF

abundance: many
d_gene: TRBD2
j_gene: TRBJ2-1
v_gene: TRBV20-1
CDR3nt: TGCAGTGCTAATAGCGGGCAATTCAATGAGCAGTTCTTC
CDR3aa: CSANSGQFNEQFF

abundance: .
d_gene: .
j_gene: TRBJ2-3
v_gene: TRBV28
CDR3nt: TGTGCCAGCACCACCCTTCGGGCTACGCAGTATTTT
CDR3aa: CASTTLRATQYF

abundance: .
d_gene: TRBD2
j_gene: TRBJ2-2
v_gene: TRBV27
CDR3nt: TGTGCCAGCAGAGGGCTAGCGGGCGGTACCGGGGAGCTGTTTTTT
CDR3aa: CASRGLAGGTGELFF

abundance: few
d_gene: TRBD2
j_gene: TRBJ2-3
v_gene: TRBV14
CDR3nt: TGTGCCAGCAGCCAAGAGATAGCGGGAGTTACGCAGTATTTT
CDR3aa: CASSQEIAGVTQYF

abundance: few
d_gene: .
j_gene: TRBJ1-2
v_gene: TRBV6-5
CDR3nt: TGTGCCAGCAGTCTATTTGGGGACTATGGCTACACCTTC
CDR3aa: CASSLFGDYGYTF

abundance: many
d_gene: .
j_gene: TRBJ2-2
v_gene: TRBV24-1
CDR3nt: TGTGCCACCAGCGAGGGACGGAGGAACACCGGGGAGCTGTTTTTT
CDR3aa: CATSEGRRNTGELFF

abundance: .
d_gene: .
j_gene: TRBJ2-5
v_gene: TRBV20-1
CDR3nt: TGCAGTGCTCGTCTATCGATAGGCGTGAGAGAGACCCAGTACTTC
CDR3aa: CSARLSIGVRETQYF

abundance: few
d_gene: TRBD1
j_gene: TRBJ2-1
v_gene: TRBV18
CDR3nt: TGTGCCAGCTCACCACCGCAGGGGGCTATTGAGCAGTTCTTC
CDR3aa: CASSPPQGAIEQFF

abundance: few
d_gene: .
j_gene: TRBJ2-7
v_gene: TRBV20-1
CDR3nt: TGCAGTGCCCAGGGACCCCCATACGAGCAGTACTTC
CDR3aa: CSAQGPPYEQYF

abundance: many
d_gene: TRBD2
j_gene: TRBJ2-1
v_gene: TRBV5-6
CDR3nt: TGTGCCAGCAGCTGGGGGAGCGGGACTCGGGAGCAGTTCTTC
CDR3aa: CASSWGSGTREQFF

abundance: many
d_gene: .
j_gene: TRBJ2-7
v_gene: TRBV10-3
CDR3nt: TGTGCCATCAGTGTTTTGGGGAATGAGCAGTACTTC
CDR3aa: CAISVLGNEQYF

abundance: few
d_gene: TRBD2
j_gene: TRBJ2-1
v_gene: TRBV20-1
CDR3nt: TGCAGTGCTAGAGATCCTGCGGGAGGGCCATCTTACAATGAGCAGTTCTTC
CDR3aa: CSARDPAGGPSYNEQFF

abundance: .
d_gene: TRBD2
j_gene: TRBJ2-7
v_gene: TRBV9
CDR3nt: TGTGCCAGCAGCGTAGGGGCGGGAGAATCGTCCACCGAGCAGTACTTC
CDR3aa: CASSVGAGESSTEQYF

abundance: .
d_gene: .
j_gene: TRBJ2-3
v_gene: TRBV5-6
CDR3nt: TGTGCCAGCACCGTGGGGGGGCCAGGGGGGCAGTATTTT
CDR3aa: CASTVGGPGGQYF

abundance: few
d_gene: .
j_gene: TRBJ2-3
v_gene: TRBV10-2
CDR3nt: TGCGCCAGCCGCAGCGACCTTTCTCGGGAGCAGTATTTT
CDR3aa: CASRSDLSREQYF

abundance: few
d_gene: .
j_gene: TRBJ2-1
v_gene: TRBV7-3
CDR3nt: TGTGCCAGCAGCCTAGACTACTACAATGAGCAGTTCTTC
CDR3aa: CASSLDYYNEQFF

abundance: many
d_gene: TRBD2
j_gene: TRBJ2-7
v_gene: TRBV20-1
CDR3nt: TGCAGTGCTAGAGATGGGCTAGCGGGATTTGGGCAGTACTTC
CDR3aa: CSARDGLAGFGQYF

abundance: many
d_gene: .
j_gene: TRBJ2-2
v_gene: TRBV5-6
CDR3nt: TGTGCCAGCAGCTTGCTCCCCGGGGAGCTGTTTTTT
CDR3aa: CASSLLPGELFF

abundance: .
d_gene: TRBD2
j_gene: TRBJ2-3
v_gene: TRBV12-3/TRBV12-4
CDR3nt: TGTGCCAGCAGTTTACGGACTAGCGGGAGGGCGTCCACAGATACGCAGTATTTT
CDR3aa: CASSLRTSGRASTDTQYF

abundance: .
d_gene: .
j_gene: TRBJ2-7
v_gene: TRBV20-1
CDR3nt: TGCAGTGCTAGAGATCCAGTCGGGGAGCAGTACTTC
CDR3aa: CSARDPVGEQYF

abundance: few
d_gene: .
j_gene: TRBJ2-7
v_gene: TRBV14
CDR3nt: TGTGCCAGCAGCCAAGATCGGCGCGACGAGCAGTACTTC
CDR3aa: CASSQDRRDEQYF

abundance: many
d_gene: .
j_gene: TRBJ2-1
v_gene: TRBV5-1
CDR3nt: TGCGCCAGCTCGACCGGGACTTACAATGAGCAGTTCTTC
CDR3aa: CASSTGTYNEQFF

abundance: .
d_gene: .
j_gene: TRBJ2-2
v_gene: TRBV25-1
CDR3nt: TGTGCCAGCAGTGAATCGGACCTCGGGGGAGGGGAGCTGTTTTTT
CDR3aa: CASSESDLGGGELFF

abundance: .
d_gene: .
j_gene: TRBJ2-7
v_gene: TRBV20-1
CDR3nt: TGCAGTGCAGGGTACGAGTACGAGCAGTACTTC
CDR3aa: CSAGYEYEQYF

abundance: many
d_gene: .
j_gene: TRBJ2-7
v_gene: TRBV24-1
CDR3nt: TGTGCCACCAGTGATCCCGGGACACCAACCTACGAGCAGTACTTC
CDR3aa: CATSDPGTPTYEQYF

abundance: .
d_gene: TRBD2
j_gene: TRBJ2-1
v_gene: TRBV6-5
CDR3nt: TGTGCCAGCAGTTACTGGGGGACTAGCGGACACAATGAGCAGTTCTTC
CDR3aa: CASSYWGTSGHNEQFF

abundance: few
d_gene: .
j_gene: TRBJ2-1
v_gene: TRBV20-1
CDR3nt: TGCAGTGCTAGAGGCCTACCGAGTTTCAATGAGCAGTTCTTC
CDR3aa: CSARGLPSFNEQFF

abundance: .
d_gene: .
j_gene: TRBJ2-2
v_gene: TRBV20-1
CDR3nt: TGCAGTGCTTTTAACACCGGGGAGCTGTTTTTT
CDR3aa: CSAFNTGELFF

abundance: few
d_gene: .
j_gene: TRBJ2-7
v_gene: TRBV25-1
CDR3nt: TGTGCCAGCAGCTCTGCGGGCGCGCGTGAGCAGTACTTC
CDR3aa: CASSSAGAREQYF

abundance: .
d_gene: .
j_gene: TRBJ2-5
v_gene: TRBV7-2
CDR3nt: TGTGCCAGCAGATCACAGGGTTCAGAGACCCAGTACTTC
CDR3aa: CASRSQGSETQYF

abundance: .
d_gene: .
j_gene: TRBJ1-2
v_gene: TRBV7-9
CDR3nt: TGTGCCAGCAGCTTAGGGCCTGTAAGCCCCTTC
CDR3aa: CASSLGPVSPF

abundance: .
d_gene: .
j_gene: TRBJ1-1
v_gene: TRBV25-1
CDR3nt: TGTGCCAGCAGTGAATATCCGGGGTCTGAAGCTTTCTTT
CDR3aa: CASSEYPGSEAFF

abundance: many
d_gene: .
j_gene: TRBJ2-3
v_gene: TRBV19
CDR3nt: TGTGCCAGTAGTTCTGGGAGCGGCACAGATACGCAGTATTTT
CDR3aa: CASSSGSGTDTQYF

abundance: many
d_gene: TRBD2
j_gene: TRBJ2-7
v_gene: TRBV28
CDR3nt: TGTGCCAGCAGTTTAGGCCAAGCGGGAGAGGTCTACGAGCAGTACTTC
CDR3aa: CASSLGQAGEVYEQYF

abundance: .
d_gene: TRBD1
j_gene: TRBJ1-2
v_gene: TRBV7-2
CDR3nt: TGTGCCAGCAGCTTAGCGTTACAGGGGGGGAGCTACACCTTC
CDR3aa: CASSLALQGGSYTF